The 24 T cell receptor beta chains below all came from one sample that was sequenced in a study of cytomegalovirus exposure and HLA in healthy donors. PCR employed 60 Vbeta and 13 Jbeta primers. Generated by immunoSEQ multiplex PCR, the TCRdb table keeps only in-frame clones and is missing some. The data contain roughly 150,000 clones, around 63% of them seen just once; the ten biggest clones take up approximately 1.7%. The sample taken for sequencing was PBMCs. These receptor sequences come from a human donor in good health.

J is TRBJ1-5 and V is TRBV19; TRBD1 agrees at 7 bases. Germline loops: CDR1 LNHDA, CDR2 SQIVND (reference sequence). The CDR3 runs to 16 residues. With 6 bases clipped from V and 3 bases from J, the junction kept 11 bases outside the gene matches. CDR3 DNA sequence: TGTGCCAGTAGCACCGGAACAGGGGTCCTCAATCAGCCCCAGCATTTT. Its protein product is CASSTGTGVLNQPQHF.

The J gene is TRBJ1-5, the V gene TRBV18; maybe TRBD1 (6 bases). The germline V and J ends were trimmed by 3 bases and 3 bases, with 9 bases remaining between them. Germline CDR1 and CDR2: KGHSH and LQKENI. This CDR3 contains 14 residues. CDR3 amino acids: CASSPQGTNQPQHF. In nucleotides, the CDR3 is TGTGCCAGCTCACCTCAGGGGACCAATCAGCCCCAGCATTTT.

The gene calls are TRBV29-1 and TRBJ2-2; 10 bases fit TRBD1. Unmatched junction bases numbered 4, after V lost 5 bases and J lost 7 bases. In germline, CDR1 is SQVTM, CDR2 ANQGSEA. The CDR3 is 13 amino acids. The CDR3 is CSVRQGAGGELFF. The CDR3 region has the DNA TGCAGCGTTAGACAGGGGGCGGGCGGGGAGCTGTTTTTT.

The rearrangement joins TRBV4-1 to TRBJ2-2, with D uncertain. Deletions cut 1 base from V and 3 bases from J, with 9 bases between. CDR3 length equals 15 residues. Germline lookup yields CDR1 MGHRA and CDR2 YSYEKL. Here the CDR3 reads CASSQGASDTGELFF. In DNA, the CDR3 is TGCGCCAGCAGCCAAGGGGCGTCGGACACCGGGGAGCTGTTTTTT.

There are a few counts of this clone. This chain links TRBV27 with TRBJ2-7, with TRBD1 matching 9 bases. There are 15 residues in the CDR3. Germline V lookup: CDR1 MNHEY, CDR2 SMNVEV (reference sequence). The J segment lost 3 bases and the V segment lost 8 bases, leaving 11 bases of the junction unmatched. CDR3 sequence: CASANSQGAYYEQYF. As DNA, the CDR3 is TGTGCCAGCGCAAACTCACAGGGGGCGTACTACGAGCAGTACTTC.

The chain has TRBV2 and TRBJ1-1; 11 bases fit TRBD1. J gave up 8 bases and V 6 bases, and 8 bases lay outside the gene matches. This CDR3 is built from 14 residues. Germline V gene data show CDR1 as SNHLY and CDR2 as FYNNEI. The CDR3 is CASSGQGAGGEAFF. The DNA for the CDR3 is TGTGCCAGCAGCGGACAGGGGGCCGGGGGGGAAGCTTTCTTT.

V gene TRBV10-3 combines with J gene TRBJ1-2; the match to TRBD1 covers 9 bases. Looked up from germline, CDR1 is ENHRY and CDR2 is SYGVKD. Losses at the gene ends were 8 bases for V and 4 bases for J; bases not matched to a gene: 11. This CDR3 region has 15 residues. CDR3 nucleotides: TGTGCCATCCTCCGGTACAGGGGGCTAACCTATGGCTACACCTTC. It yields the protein CAILRYRGLTYGYTF.

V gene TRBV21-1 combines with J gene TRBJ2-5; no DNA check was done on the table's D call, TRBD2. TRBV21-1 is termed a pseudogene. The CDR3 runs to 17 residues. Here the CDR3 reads CASSKAGLAGDRETQYF. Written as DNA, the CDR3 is TGTGCCAGCAGCAAAGCTGGGCTAGCGGGAGACCGAGAGACCCAGTACTTC.

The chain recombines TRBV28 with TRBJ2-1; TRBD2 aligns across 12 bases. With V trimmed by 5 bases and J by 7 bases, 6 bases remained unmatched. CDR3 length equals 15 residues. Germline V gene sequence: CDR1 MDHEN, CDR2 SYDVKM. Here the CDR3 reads CASSLAGGPANEQFF. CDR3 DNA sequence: TGTGCCAGCAGTCTAGCGGGAGGGCCAGCAAATGAGCAGTTCTTC.

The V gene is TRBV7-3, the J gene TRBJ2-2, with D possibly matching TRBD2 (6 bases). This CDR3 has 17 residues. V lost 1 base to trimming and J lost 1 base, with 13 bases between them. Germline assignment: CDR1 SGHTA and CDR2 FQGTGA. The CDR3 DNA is TGTGCCAGCAGCTTAAAGGGGAGTAGCGGGAACACCGGGGAGCTGTTTTTT. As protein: CASSLKGSSGNTGELFF.

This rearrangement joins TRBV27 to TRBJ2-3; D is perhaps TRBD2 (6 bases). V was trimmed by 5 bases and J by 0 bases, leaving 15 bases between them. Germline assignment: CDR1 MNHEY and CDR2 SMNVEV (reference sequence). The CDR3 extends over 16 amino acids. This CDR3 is CASSTHLAASTDTQYF. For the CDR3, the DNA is TGTGCCAGCAGTACTCATTTAGCGGCTAGCACAGATACGCAGTATTTT.

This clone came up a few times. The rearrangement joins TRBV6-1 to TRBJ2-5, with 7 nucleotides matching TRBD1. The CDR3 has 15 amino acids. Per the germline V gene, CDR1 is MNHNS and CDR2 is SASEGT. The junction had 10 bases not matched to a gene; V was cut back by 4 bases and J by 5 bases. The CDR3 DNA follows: TGTGCCAGCAGTGCCGACAGGGCGGAGAGCGAGACCCAGTACTTC. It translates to CASSADRAESETQYF.

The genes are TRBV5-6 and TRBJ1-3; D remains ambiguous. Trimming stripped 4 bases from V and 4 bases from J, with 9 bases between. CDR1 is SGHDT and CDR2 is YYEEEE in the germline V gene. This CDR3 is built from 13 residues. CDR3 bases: TGTGCCAGCAGCGCACAACAGGGAAACACCATATATTTT. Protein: CASSAQQGNTIYF.

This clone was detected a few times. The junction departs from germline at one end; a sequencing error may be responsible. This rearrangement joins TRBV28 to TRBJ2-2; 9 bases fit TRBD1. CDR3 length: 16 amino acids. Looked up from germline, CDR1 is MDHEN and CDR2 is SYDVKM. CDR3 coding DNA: TGTGCCAGCAGTACCGGGACAGGGACGAACGCCGGGGAGCTGTTTTTT. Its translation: CASSTGTGTNAGELFF.

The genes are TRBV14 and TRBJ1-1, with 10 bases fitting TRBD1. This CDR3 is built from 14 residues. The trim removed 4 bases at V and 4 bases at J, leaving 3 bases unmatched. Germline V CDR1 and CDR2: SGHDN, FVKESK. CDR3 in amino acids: CASSLGTGVTEAFF. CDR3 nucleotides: TGTGCCAGCAGCCTCGGGACAGGGGTCACTGAAGCTTTCTTT.

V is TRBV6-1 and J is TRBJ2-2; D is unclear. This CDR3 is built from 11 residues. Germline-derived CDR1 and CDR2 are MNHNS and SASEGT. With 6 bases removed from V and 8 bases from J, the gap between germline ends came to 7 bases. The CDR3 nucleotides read TGTGCCAGCAGGCAGGCTGGGGAGCTGTTTTTT. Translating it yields CASRQAGELFF.

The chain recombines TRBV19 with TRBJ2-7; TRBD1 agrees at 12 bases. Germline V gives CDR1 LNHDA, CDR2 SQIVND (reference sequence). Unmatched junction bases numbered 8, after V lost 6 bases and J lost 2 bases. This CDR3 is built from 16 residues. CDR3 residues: CASRTAGTGGPYEQYF. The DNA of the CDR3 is TGTGCCAGTAGAACCGCCGGGACAGGGGGCCCCTACGAGCAGTACTTC.

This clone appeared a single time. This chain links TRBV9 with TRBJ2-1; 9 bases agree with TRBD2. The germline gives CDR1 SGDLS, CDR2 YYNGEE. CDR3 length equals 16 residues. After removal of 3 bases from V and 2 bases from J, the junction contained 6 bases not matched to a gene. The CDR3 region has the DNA TGTGCCAGCAGCGAACGTAGCGGGAGTCCCTACAATGAGCAGTTCTTC. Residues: CASSERSGSPYNEQFF.

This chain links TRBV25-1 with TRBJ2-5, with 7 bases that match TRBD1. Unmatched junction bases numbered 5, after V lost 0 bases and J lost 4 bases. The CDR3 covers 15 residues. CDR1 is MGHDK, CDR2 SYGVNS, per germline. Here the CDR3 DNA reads TGTGCCAGCAGTGAATATACAGGGGTGGGAGAGACCCAGTACTTC. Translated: CASSEYTGVGETQYF.

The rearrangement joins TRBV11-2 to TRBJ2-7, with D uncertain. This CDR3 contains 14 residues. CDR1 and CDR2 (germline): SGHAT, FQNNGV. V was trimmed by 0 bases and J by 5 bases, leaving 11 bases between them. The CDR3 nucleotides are TGTGCCAGCAGCTTAGACTCCCACATCCACGAGCAGTACTTC. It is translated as CASSLDSHIHEQYF. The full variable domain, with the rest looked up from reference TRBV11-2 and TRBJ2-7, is EAGVAQSPRYKIIEKRQSVAFWCNPISGHATLYWYQQILGQGPKLLIQFQNNGVVDDSQLPKDRFSAERLKGVDSTLKIQPAKLEDSAVYLCASSLDSHIHEQYFGPGTRLTVT.

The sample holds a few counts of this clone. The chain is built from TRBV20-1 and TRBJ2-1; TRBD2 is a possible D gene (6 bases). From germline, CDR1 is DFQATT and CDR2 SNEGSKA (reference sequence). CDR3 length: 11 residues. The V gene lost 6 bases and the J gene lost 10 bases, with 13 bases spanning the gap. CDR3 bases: TGCAGTGCCCCGCGGGGCGGCGAGCAGTTCTTC. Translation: CSAPRGGEQFF.

CDR3 in DNA: TGTGCCAGCAGCCAAATTTACGAGCAGTACTTC. This codes for CASSQIYEQYF. The chain links TRBV6-5 to TRBJ2-7; D not resolved. CDR3 length equals 11 residues. Germline-derived CDR1 and CDR2 are MNHEY and SVGAGI. The V end was cut by 6 bases, the J end by 4 bases, with 7 bases between.

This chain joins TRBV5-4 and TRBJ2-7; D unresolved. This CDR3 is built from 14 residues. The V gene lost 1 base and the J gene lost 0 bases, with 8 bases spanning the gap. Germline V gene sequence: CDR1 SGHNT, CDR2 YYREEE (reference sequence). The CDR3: CASSLREISYEQYF. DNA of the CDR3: TGTGCCAGCAGCTTGAGAGAAATCTCCTACGAGCAGTACTTC.

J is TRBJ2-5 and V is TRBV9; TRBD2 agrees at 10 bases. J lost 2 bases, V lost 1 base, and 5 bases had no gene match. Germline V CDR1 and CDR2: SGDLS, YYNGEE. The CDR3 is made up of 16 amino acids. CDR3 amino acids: CASSVRLAGEQETQYF. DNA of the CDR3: TGTGCCAGCAGCGTAAGGCTAGCGGGAGAACAAGAGACCCAGTACTTC. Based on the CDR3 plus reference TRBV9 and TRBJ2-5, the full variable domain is DSGVTQTPKHLITATGQRVTLRCSPRSGDLSVYWYQQSLDQGLQFLIQYYNGEERAKGNILERFSAQQFPDLHSELNLSSLELGDSALYFCASSVRLAGEQETQYFGPGTRLLVL.